This T cell receptor (beta chain) was captured by sequencing in a study of blood T cell repertoires in COVID-19. TCRdb keeps only in-frame clones here, not all; method: immunoSEQ multiplex PCR. The repertoire has about 250,000 clones, roughly 86% of them found once; the top ten carry approximately 1.5%. The V gene's germline CDR1 is MNHEY and CDR2 SVGAGI. This CDR3 has 15 amino acids. V shed 6 bases, J shed 0 bases, and the junction held 4 bases outside the gene matches. The V call is TRBV6-5, the J call TRBJ1-5, with 8 bases matching TRBD1. Sequenced material: peripheral blood. This TCR was sampled from a woman between 55 and 75 years old who had recovered from COVID-19. CDR3 sequence: CASRSDRVSNQPQHF. CDR3 DNA sequence: TGTGCCAGCAGATCGGACAGGGTTAGCAATCAGCCCCAGCATTTT.